One and the same sample provided the 23 T cell receptor beta chains below, sequenced in a study of shared clonotypes between healthy human individuals. Data came from immunoSEQ multiplex PCR; TCRdb stores just in-frame clones and leaves some out. The sample records about 2.4 million clones, 80% to 95% being singletons. Sequencing was carried out using naive CD4+ T cells from PBMCs. The subset is: CD45RA+ positively selected. These receptors all stem from a man younger than 35 in good health. Some clones in this sample may be carry-over from other donors' samples.

Here the CDR3 reads CASSSPARGRPNEQFF. The CDR3 DNA is TGTGCCAGCAGCTCGCCGGCGCGCGGGAGGCCCAATGAGCAGTTCTTC. The chain joins TRBV11-2 to TRBJ2-1; the match to TRBD2 covers 8 bases. The germline V gene encodes CDR1 SGHAT and CDR2 FQNNGV. The V and J ends lost 4 bases and 6 bases, in that order; junction bases with no gene match: 11. The CDR3 runs to 16 residues.

The chain uses TRBV7-6 and TRBJ2-3; 7 bases are shared with TRBD1. The germline V gene has CDR1 SGHVS and CDR2 FNYEAQ. The ends lost 5 bases at V and 2 bases at J; junction bases unmatched: 4. The CDR3 is 14 residues long. CDR3: CASSRGQFTDTQYF. The CDR3 nucleotides are TGTGCCAGCAGCAGGGGACAGTTCACAGATACGCAGTATTTT.

This clone was detected once. The V and J genes are TRBV5-4 and TRBJ2-7, with 9 nucleotides matching TRBD1. Germline loops: CDR1 SGHNT, CDR2 YYREEE (reference sequence). V was pared by 7 bases and J by 5 bases, with 13 bases of the junction left unmatched. CDR3 size: 15 residues. This CDR3 is CASRRAGQGFHEQYF. The CDR3, as DNA: TGTGCCAGCCGGCGGGCGGGACAGGGTTTCCACGAGCAGTACTTC.

V and J are TRBV2 and TRBJ2-4, with a weak D call TRBD1 (6 bases). V was pared by 7 bases and J by 7 bases, with 17 bases between. Germline-derived CDR1 and CDR2 are SNHLY and FYNNEI. The CDR3 sequence is 14 residues long. The CDR3 nucleotides are TGTGCCAGCACCCGAGAGGGGGTGGAGAACATTCAGTACTTC. Translation: CASTREGVENIQYF.

The gene calls are TRBV21-1 and TRBJ2-7; TRBD2 is the table's D call and was not checked against the DNA. TRBV21-1 is an annotated pseudogene. This CDR3 has 16 amino acids. This chain's CDR3 is CASSTPGTSGPYEQYF. CDR3 DNA: TGTGCCAGCAGCACTCCCGGGACTAGCGGGCCCTACGAGCAGTACTTC.

V usage is TRBV5-4 and J usage is TRBJ1-6; no definite D call. V lost 0 bases and J 2 bases, leaving 9 bases between the germline ends. The CDR3 spans 16 residues. CDR1 is SGHNT, CDR2 YYREEE, per germline (reference sequence). The CDR3, as DNA: TGTGCCAGCAGCTTGGCCCGGGGTGCCTATAATTCACCCCTCCACTTT. Translation: CASSLARGAYNSPLHF.

V is TRBV6-7 and J is TRBJ2-5; possible D gene TRBD1, 6 bases. TRBV6-7 is an ORF; its function is uncertain. The CDR3 loop spans 16 amino acids. V was pared by 5 bases and J by 5 bases, with 21 bases between. The CDR3 DNA follows: TGTGCCAGCAGTCCCGCAACCCCGGGACAAAAGGAGACCCAGTACTTC. This encodes CASSPATPGQKETQYF.

The chain carries TRBV5-1 and TRBJ1-3; a weak D match, TRBD1 (6 bases). The V and J ends lost 4 bases and 8 bases respectively, with 19 bases between them. CDR1 SGHRS and CDR2 YFSETQ come from the germline V gene. The CDR3 sequence is 15 residues long. The CDR3, as DNA: TGCGCCAGCAGCAGGGGGGACGGCGATCGGGACACCATATATTTT. It yields the protein CASSRGDGDRDTIYF.

This rearrangement joins TRBV5-3 to TRBJ2-3; 10 nucleotides match TRBD2. TRBV5-3 is reported as an ORF; its role is uncertain. The CDR3 loop spans 16 amino acids. Losses at the gene ends were 0 bases for V and 3 bases for J; bases not matched to a gene: 4. The CDR3 nucleotides are TGTGCCAGAAGCTTGGTAGGACTAGCGGAAACAGATACGCAGTATTTT. The encoded protein is CARSLVGLAETDTQYF.

The V gene is TRBV7-3, the J gene TRBJ2-3, with TRBD1 identical over 7 bases. CDR3 length equals 14 residues. Germline CDR1 is SGHTA and CDR2 is FQGTGA. With V trimmed by 1 base and J by 6 bases, 4 bases remained unmatched. CDR3 sequence: CASSLNRGHDTQYF. The CDR3 coding sequence is TGTGCCAGCAGCTTAAATAGGGGGCATGATACGCAGTATTTT.

This chain connects TRBV14 to TRBJ2-1; D might be TRBD1 or TRBD2, each matching 5 bases. The CDR3 sequence is 13 residues long. Trimming took 4 bases from V and 5 from J, leaving 9 bases between them. Per the germline V gene, CDR1 is SGHDN and CDR2 is FVKESK. The CDR3 region has the DNA TGTGCCAGCAGCCGAGGGGTCCACAATGAGCAGTTCTTC. Amino acids: CASSRGVHNEQFF. The full variable domain, its missing parts supplied by reference TRBV14 and TRBJ2-1, is EAGVTQFPSHSVIEKGQTVTLRCDPISGHDNLYWYRRVMGKEIKFLLHFVKESKQDESGMPNNRFLAERTGGTYSTLKVQPAELEDSGVYFCASSRGVHNEQFFGPGTRLTVL.

Worth noting for this clone: Distinct nucleotide sequences in the sample also encode this CDR3. This chain connects TRBV18 to TRBJ2-7; 9 bases line up with TRBD1. The V and J ends lost 2 bases and 4 bases, in that order; junction bases with no gene match: 3. The CDR3 consists of 14 residues. CDR1 is KGHSH and CDR2 is LQKENI in the germline V gene. CDR3 coding DNA: TGTGCCAGCTCACCAGGGACAGGGTTATACGAGCAGTACTTC. The encoded protein is CASSPGTGLYEQYF.

The chain has TRBV14 and TRBJ2-2; TRBD2 agrees at 9 bases. The CDR3 extends over 15 amino acids. Trimming took 10 bases from V and 5 from J; bases not matched to a gene: 11. Germline loops: CDR1 SGHDN, CDR2 FVKESK. The CDR3, as DNA: TGTGCCACCTCACGACGGCTAGCGGGGACCGGGGAGCTGTTTTTT. It specifies CATSRRLAGTGELFF.

This chain links TRBV11-2 with TRBJ1-1, with unresolved D. CDR1 SGHAT and CDR2 FQNNGV come from the germline V gene. The V and J ends lost 3 bases and 0 bases respectively, with 11 bases between them. The CDR3 is 15 residues long. The CDR3 DNA reads TGTGCCAGCAGCTTGGCGGGGAGTATGAACACTGAAGCTTTCTTT. Translated, it gives CASSLAGSMNTEAFF.

This clone has more than one count but fewer than ten. V and J are TRBV27 and TRBJ1-5; no firm D call. CDR3 length equals 15 residues. V was pared by 7 bases and J by 7 bases, with 20 bases between. The germline V gene has CDR1 MNHEY and CDR2 SMNVEV (reference sequence). Written as DNA, the CDR3 is TGTGCCAGCAAAAAATTCGGGTCCCTGGGGCAGCCCCAGCATTTT. It is translated as CASKKFGSLGQPQHF.

As to this clone: The same CDR3 is also encoded by other DNA sequences in this sample. The chain uses TRBV10-3 and TRBJ2-5; D gene uncertain. Germline V gene lookup returns CDR1 ENHRY and CDR2 SYGVKD. With 3 bases removed from V and 5 bases from J, the gap between germline ends came to 4 bases. This CDR3 is built from 11 residues. The CDR3 reads CAISDRETQYF. The DNA of the CDR3 is TGTGCCATCAGTGACCGGGAGACCCAGTACTTC.

The CDR3 DNA sequence: TGTGCCAGCAGCGGGGACAGGGTTGGCTACACCTTC. Its protein is CASSGDRVGYTF. V and J are TRBV9 and TRBJ1-2; 9 bases are shared with TRBD1. Trimming at V came to 3 bases and at J to 7 bases, leaving 1 base not matched to a gene. Germline assignment: CDR1 SGDLS and CDR2 YYNGEE. The CDR3 sequence is 12 residues long.

The chain is built from TRBV28 and TRBJ2-7, with a weak D call TRBD2 (7 bases). Germline CDR1 MDHEN, CDR2 SYDVKM. CDR3 length equals 16 residues. V dropped 3 bases and J dropped 2 bases, with 17 bases sitting between them. The CDR3 bases are TGTGCCAGCAGTTTGGGGGGGGCGGACAGTCCCTACGAGCAGTACTTC. It encodes CASSLGGADSPYEQYF.

The chain links TRBV7-3 to TRBJ2-7, with 11 bases aligning to TRBD2. The V gene's germline CDR1 is SGHTA and CDR2 FQGTGA. The CDR3 is 15 amino acids. Trimming took 5 bases from V and 2 from J; bases not matched to a gene: 5. The CDR3 loop is CASSKGTSGAYEQYF. In DNA form, the CDR3 reads TGTGCCAGCAGCAAAGGGACTAGCGGAGCCTACGAGCAGTACTTC.

The V and J genes are TRBV29-1 and TRBJ2-3, with D unresolved. CDR1 is SQVTM and CDR2 is ANQGSEA in the germline V gene. The CDR3 consists of 12 residues. Deletions cut 4 bases from V and 2 bases from J, with 7 bases between. The CDR3 sequence: CSVGSNTDTQYF. CDR3 nucleotides: TGCAGCGTTGGGAGTAACACAGATACGCAGTATTTT.

For this clone: The identical CDR3 is also encoded by other nucleotide sequences in the sample. V is TRBV5-1 and J is TRBJ2-5; D is unresolved. Germline V gene data show CDR1 as SGHRS and CDR2 as YFSETQ. This CDR3 is 13 amino acids long. V was trimmed by 0 bases and J by 5 bases, leaving 8 bases between them. CDR3 region: CASSLGQAETQYF. CDR3 nucleotides: TGCGCCAGCAGCTTGGGGCAGGCGGAGACCCAGTACTTC.

The rearrangement joins TRBV5-6 to TRBJ1-2; 7 bases are shared with TRBD1. Germline values: CDR1 SGHDT, CDR2 YYEEEE. J was trimmed by 9 bases and V by 2 bases; bases with no gene match: 10. This CDR3 contains 14 residues. This CDR3 reads CASSLGNQGGSYTF. The CDR3 DNA reads TGTGCCAGCAGCTTAGGAAACCAGGGGGGGAGCTACACCTTC.

The chain combines TRBV11-2 with TRBJ1-2; 7 nucleotides agree with TRBD1. V shed 8 bases and J 7 bases; nucleotides not matched to a gene: 13. This CDR3 comprises 14 residues. The germline V gene has CDR1 SGHAT and CDR2 FQNNGV. In nucleotides, the CDR3 is TGTGCCAGCTCCGCCCGGGCAGGGGGTGCTGGCTACACCTTC. This codes for CASSARAGGAGYTF.